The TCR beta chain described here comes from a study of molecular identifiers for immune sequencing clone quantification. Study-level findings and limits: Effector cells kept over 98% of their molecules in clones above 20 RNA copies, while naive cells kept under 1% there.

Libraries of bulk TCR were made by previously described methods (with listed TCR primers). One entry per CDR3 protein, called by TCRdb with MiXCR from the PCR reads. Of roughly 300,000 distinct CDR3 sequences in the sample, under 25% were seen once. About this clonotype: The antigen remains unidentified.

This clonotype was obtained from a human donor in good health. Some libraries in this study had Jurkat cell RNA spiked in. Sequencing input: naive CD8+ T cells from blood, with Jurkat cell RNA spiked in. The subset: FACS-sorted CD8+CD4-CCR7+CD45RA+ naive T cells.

Written as DNA, the CDR3 is TGCGCCAGCAGCCAAGAACCCTGGACAGGGATCCAAGAGACCCAGTACTTC. Encoded protein: CASSQEPWTGIQETQYF. This chain uses TRBV4-1 with TRBJ2-5; TRBD1 matches 8 bases. Losses at the gene ends were 0 bases for V and 1 base for J; bases not matched to a gene: 7. The CDR3 totals 17 residues. Germline V CDR1 and CDR2: MGHRA, YSYEKL.